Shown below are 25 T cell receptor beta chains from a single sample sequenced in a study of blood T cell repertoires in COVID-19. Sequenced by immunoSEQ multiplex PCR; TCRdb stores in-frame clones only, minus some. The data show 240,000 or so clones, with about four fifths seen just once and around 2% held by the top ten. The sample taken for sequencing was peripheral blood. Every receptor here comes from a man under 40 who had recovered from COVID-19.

The CDR3 bases are TGTGCCAGCAGCCCATGGACAGATCGAGAAAAACTGTTTTTT. Its protein product is CASSPWTDREKLFF. The chain carries TRBV11-2 and TRBJ1-4, with a weak D call TRBD1 (6 bases). Trimming removed 5 bases at V and 8 bases at J, with 15 bases between. Germline V gene data show CDR1 as SGHAT and CDR2 as FQNNGV. The CDR3 has 14 amino acids.

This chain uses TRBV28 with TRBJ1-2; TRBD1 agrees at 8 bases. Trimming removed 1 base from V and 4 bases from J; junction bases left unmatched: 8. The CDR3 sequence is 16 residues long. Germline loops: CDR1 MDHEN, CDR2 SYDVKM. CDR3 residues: CASSLLGWDRSYGYTF. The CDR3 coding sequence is TGTGCCAGCAGTTTATTGGGCTGGGACAGGAGCTATGGCTACACCTTC.

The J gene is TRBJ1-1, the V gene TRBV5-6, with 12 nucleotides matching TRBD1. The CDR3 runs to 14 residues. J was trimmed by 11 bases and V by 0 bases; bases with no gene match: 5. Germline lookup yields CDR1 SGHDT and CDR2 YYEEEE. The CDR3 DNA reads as TGTGCCAGCAGCTTGGCGGGACAGGGGGCTCGGGCTTTCTTT. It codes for CASSLAGQGARAFF.

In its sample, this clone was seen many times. CDR3 in amino acids: CASSFAQGPYEQYV. The CDR3 coding sequence is TGTGCCAGCAGCTTTGCACAGGGTCCCTACGAGCAGTACGTC. The V and J genes are TRBV5-6 and TRBJ2-7; possibly TRBD1 for D (6 bases). Trimming shortened V by 2 bases and J by 2 bases, and 11 bases separated the two germline ends. The CDR3 runs to 14 residues. Germline CDR1 reads SGHDT; CDR2 reads YYEEEE.

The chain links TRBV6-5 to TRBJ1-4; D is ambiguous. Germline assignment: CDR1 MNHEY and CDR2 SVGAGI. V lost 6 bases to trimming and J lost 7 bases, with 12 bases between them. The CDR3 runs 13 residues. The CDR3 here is CASRALGGEKLFF. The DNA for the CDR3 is TGTGCCAGCAGAGCCCTTGGCGGTGAAAAACTGTTTTTT.

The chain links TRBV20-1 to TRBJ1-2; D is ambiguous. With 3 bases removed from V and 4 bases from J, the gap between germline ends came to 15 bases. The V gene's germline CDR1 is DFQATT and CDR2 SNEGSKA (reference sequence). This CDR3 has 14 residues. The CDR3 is CSASPHGPGYGYTF. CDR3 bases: TGCAGTGCTAGTCCTCATGGGCCAGGCTATGGCTACACCTTC.

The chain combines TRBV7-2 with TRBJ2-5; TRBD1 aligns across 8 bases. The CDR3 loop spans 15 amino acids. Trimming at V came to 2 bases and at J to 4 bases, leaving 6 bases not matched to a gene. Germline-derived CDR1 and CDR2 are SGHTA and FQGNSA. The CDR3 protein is CASSLQDRVGETQYF. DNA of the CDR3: TGTGCCAGCAGCTTACAGGACAGGGTTGGAGAGACCCAGTACTTC.

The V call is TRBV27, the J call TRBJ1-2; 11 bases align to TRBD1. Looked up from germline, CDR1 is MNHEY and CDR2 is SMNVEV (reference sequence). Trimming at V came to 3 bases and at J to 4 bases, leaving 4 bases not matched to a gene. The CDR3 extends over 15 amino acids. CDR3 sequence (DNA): TGTGCCAGCAGTTTCGGGACAGGGGGAAGCTATGGCTACACCTTC. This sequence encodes CASSFGTGGSYGYTF.

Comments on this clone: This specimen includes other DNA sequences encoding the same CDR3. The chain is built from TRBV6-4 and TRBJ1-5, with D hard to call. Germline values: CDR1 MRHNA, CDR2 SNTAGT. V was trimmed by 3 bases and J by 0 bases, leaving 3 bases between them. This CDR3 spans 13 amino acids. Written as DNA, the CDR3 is TGTGCCAGCAGTGAGGCTAGCAATCAGCCCCAGCATTTT. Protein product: CASSEASNQPQHF.

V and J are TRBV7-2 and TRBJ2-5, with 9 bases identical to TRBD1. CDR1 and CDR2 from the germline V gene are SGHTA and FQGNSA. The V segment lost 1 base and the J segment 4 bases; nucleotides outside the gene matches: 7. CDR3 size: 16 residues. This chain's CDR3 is CASSLGTGVSRETQYF. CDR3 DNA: TGTGCCAGCAGCTTAGGGACAGGGGTTTCCCGAGAGACCCAGTACTTC.

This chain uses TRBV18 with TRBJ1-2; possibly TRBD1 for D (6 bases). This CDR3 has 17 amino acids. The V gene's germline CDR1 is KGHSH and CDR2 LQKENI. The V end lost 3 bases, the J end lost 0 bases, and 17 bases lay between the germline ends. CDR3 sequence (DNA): TGTGCCAGCTCACCGTTTGGGGGCCAGAACTCTAACTATGGCTACACCTTC. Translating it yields CASSPFGGQNSNYGYTF.

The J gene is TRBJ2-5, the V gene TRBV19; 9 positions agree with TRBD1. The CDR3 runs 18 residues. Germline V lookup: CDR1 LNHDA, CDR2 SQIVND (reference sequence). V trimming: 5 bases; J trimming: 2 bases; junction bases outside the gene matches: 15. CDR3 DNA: TGTGCCAGTAGTTCTCCCTGGGGACAGGGAAATCCTCAAGAGACCCAGTACTTC. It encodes CASSSPWGQGNPQETQYF.

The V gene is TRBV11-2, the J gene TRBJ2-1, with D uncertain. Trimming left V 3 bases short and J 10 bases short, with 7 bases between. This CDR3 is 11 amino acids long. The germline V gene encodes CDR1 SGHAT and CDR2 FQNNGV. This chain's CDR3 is CASSLRLEQFF. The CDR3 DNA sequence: TGTGCCAGCAGCTTGAGGCTCGAGCAGTTCTTC. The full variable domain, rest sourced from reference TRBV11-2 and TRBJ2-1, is EAGVAQSPRYKIIEKRQSVAFWCNPISGHATLYWYQQILGQGPKLLIQFQNNGVVDDSQLPKDRFSAERLKGVDSTLKIQPAKLEDSAVYLCASSLRLEQFFGPGTRLTVL.

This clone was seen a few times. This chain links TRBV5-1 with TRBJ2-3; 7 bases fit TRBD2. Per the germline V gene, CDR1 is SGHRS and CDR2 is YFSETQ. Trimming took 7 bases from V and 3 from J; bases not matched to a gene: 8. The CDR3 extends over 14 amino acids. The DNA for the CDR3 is TGCGCCAGCCGGGGAGGGTTTGATACAGATACGCAGTATTTT. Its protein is CASRGGFDTDTQYF.

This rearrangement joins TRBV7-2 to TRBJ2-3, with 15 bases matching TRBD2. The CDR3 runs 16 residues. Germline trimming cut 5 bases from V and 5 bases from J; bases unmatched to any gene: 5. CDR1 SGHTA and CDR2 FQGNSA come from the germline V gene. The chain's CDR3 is CASSLGLAGGGDTQYF. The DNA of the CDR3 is TGTGCCAGCAGCCTGGGACTAGCGGGGGGTGGAGATACGCAGTATTTT. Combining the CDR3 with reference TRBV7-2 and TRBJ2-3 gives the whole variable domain GAGVSQSPSNKVTEKGKDVELRCDPISGHTALYWYRQSLGQGLEFLIYFQGNSAPDKSGLPSDRFSAERTGGSVSTLTIQRTQQEDSAVYLCASSLGLAGGGDTQYFGPGTRLTVL.

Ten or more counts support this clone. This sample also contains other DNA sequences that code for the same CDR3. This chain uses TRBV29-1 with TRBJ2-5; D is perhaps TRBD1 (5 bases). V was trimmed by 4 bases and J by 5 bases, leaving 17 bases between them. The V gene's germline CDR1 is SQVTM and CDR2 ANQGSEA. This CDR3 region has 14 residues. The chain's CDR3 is CSVVGAGGGETQYF. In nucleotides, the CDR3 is TGCAGCGTTGTAGGGGCAGGCGGTGGGGAGACCCAGTACTTC.

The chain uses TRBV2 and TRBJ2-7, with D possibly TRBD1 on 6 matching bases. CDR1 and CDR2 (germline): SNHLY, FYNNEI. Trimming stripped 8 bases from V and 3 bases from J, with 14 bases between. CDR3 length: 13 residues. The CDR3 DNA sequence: TGTGCCAGCGGCGCAGGGGTAAGCTACGAGCAGTACGTC. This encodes CASGAGVSYEQYV.

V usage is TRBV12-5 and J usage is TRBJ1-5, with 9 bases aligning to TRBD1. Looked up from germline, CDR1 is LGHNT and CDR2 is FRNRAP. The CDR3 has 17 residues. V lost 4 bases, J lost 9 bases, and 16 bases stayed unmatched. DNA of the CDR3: TGTGCTAGTGGTTCCCTAAATACAGGGGGCCACCCCCGGCCCCAGCATTTT. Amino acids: CASGSLNTGGHPRPQHF.

The CDR3 DNA follows: TGTGCCAGCAGCCACCCGGGACAGGGAAACCCACCGGGGTTCTTC. Residues: CASSHPGQGNPPGFF. The chain employs TRBV5-4 and TRBJ2-1; 9 positions agree with TRBD1. The CDR3 contains 15 residues. Trimming cost V 4 bases and J 15 bases; bases outside gene matches: 17. Per germline, CDR1 SGHNT and CDR2 YYREEE (reference sequence).

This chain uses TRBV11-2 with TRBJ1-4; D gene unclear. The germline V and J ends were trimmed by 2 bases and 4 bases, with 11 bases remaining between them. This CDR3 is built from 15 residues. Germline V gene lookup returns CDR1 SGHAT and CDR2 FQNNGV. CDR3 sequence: CASSLPGYLNEKLFF. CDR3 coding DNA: TGTGCCAGCAGCTTACCAGGCTACCTTAATGAAAAACTGTTTTTT.

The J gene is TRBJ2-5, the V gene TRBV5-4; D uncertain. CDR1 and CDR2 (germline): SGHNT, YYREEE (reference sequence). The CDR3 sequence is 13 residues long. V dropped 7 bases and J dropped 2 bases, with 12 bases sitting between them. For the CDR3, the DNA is TGTGCCAGCGGGCCTTCGAATCAAGAGACCCAGTACTTC. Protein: CASGPSNQETQYF. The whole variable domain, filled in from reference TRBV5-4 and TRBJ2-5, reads ETGVTQSPTHLIKTRGQQVTLRCSSQSGHNTVSWYQQALGQGPQFIFQYYREEENGRGNFPPRFSGLQFPNYSSELNVNALELDDSALYLCASGPSNQETQYFGPGTRLLVL.

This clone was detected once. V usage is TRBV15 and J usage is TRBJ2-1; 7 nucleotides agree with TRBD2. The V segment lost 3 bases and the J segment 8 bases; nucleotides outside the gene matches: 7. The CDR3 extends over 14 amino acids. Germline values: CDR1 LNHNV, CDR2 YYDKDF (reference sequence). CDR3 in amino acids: CATSSQTSSYEQFF. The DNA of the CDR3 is TGTGCCACCAGCAGCCAGACTAGCTCCTATGAGCAGTTCTTC.

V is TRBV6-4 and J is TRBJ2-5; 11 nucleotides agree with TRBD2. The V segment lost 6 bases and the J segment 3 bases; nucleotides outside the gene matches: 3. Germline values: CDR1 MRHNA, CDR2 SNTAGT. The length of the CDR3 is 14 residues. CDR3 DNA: TGTGCCAGCAGCCAACTAGCGGGGGAAGAGACCCAGTACTTC. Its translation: CASSQLAGEETQYF.

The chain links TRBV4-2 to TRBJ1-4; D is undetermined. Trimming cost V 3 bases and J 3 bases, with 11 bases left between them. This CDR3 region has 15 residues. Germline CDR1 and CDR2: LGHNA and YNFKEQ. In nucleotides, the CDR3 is TGTGCCAGCAGCCAGGAGCCGGTGGCTAATGAAAAACTGTTTTTT. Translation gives CASSQEPVANEKLFF.

CDR3 nucleotide sequence: TGTGCCAGCAGCTTCGCCCGTATTGAGACTAGCGGGGGGAAGTTTTCCTACGAGCAGTACTTC. This sequence encodes CASSFARIETSGGKFSYEQYF. The chain combines TRBV7-6 with TRBJ2-7; 13 bases fit TRBD2. V shed 3 bases and J 1 base; nucleotides not matched to a gene: 18. Germline CDR1 and CDR2: SGHVS and FNYEAQ. This CDR3 has 21 amino acids.